The present entry profiles one T cell receptor beta chain with its context. The target antigen is unknown. The data belong to a study of blood T cells in healthy people across ages. Together with a sample-barcoded 5' primer, a J-beta primer mix was included in a second PCR lasting about 6 to 12 cycles. TCRdb analysed the 5' RACE reads with MiXCR anew, one entry per CDR3 protein. The sample lists roughly 800,000 distinct CDR3 sequences, roughly 53% occurring once. Study-wide points: Expanded clonotype shifts may have been confounded, as the donors had an unknown CMV status. Long-lived and aged donors differed, with more naive CD4+ cells and higher diversity in the long-lived.

The receptor was derived from a man older than 75 in good health. The sequenced material came from blood.

This chain's CDR3 is CSAALAGGGDTQYF. For the CDR3, the DNA is TGCAGTGCCGCACTAGCGGGAGGGGGTGATACGCAGTATTTT. The chain employs TRBV20-1 and TRBJ2-3; 13 nucleotides agree with TRBD2. The CDR3 is made up of 14 amino acids. Germline lookup yields CDR1 DFQATT and CDR2 SNEGSKA (reference sequence). V shed 6 bases, J shed 6 bases, and the junction held 6 bases outside the gene matches.